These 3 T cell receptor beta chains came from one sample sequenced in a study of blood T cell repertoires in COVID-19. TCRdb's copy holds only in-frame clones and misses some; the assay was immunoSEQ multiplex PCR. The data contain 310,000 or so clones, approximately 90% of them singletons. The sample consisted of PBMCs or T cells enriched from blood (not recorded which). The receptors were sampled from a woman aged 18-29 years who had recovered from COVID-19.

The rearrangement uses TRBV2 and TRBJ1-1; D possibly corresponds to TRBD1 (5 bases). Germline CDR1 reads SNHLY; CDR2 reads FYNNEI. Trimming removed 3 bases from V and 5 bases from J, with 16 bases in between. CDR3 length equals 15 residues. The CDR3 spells CASSDTLGLLTEAFF. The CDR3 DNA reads TGTGCCAGCAGTGACACCCTGGGACTGTTAACTGAAGCTTTCTTT.

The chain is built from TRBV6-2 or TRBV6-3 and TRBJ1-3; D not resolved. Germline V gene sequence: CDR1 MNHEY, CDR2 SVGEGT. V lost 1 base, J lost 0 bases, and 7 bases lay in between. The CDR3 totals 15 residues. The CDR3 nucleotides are TGTGCCAGCAGTTACTACCACAGCTCTGGAAACACCATATATTTT. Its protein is CASSYYHSSGNTIYF.

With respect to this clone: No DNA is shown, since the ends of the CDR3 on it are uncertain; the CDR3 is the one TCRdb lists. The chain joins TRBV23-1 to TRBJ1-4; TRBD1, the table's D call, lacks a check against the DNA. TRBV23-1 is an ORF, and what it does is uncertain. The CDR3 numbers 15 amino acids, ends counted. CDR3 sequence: CASGPSGQGGEKLFF.